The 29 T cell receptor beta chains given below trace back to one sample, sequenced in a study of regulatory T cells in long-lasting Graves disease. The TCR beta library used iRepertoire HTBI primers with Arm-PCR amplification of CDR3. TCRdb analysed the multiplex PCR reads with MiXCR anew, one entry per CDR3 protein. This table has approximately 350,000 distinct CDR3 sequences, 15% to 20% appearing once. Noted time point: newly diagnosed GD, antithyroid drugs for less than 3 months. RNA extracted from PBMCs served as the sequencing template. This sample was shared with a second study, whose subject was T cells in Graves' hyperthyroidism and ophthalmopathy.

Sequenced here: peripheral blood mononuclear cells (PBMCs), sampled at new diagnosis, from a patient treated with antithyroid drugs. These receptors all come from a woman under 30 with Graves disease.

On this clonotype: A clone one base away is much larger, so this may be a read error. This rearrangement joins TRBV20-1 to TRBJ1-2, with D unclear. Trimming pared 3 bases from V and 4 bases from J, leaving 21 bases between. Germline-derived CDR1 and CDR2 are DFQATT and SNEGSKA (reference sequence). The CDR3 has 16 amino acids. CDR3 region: CSASNGPDRSGYGYTF. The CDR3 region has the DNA TGCAGTGCTAGTAATGGGCCCGACCGTTCGGGCTATGGCTACACCTTC.

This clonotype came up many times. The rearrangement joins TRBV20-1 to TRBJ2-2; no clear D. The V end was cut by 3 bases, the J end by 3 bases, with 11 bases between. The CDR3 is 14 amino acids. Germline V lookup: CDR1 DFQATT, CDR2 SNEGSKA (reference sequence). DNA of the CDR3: TGCAGTGCTAGTGGAGCAGAGGACACCGGGGAGCTGTTTTTT. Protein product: CSASGAEDTGELFF.

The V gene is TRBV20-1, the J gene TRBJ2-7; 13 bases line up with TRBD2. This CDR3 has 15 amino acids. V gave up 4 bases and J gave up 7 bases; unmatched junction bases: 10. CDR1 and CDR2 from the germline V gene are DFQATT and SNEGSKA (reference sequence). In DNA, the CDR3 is TGCAGTGCTAATGGACTAGCGGGAGCTGTGGGTGAGCAGTACTTC. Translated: CSANGLAGAVGEQYF.

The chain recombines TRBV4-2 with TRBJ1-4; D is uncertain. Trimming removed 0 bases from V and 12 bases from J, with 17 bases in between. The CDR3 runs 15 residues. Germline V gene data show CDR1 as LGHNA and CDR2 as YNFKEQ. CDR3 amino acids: CASSQERNSGGELFF. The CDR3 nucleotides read TGTGCCAGCAGCCAAGAGAGAAACTCCGGAGGAGAACTGTTTTTT.

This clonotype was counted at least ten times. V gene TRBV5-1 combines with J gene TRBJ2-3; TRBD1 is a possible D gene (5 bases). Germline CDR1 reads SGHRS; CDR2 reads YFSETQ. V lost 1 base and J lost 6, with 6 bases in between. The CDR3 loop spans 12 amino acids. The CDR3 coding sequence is TGCGCCAGCAGCTTGAAGGGGGATACGCAGTATTTT. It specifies CASSLKGDTQYF.

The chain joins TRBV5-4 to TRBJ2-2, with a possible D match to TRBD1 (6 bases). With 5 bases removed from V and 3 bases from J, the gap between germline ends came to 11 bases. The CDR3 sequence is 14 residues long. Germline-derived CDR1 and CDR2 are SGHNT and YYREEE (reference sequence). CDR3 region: CASRKDRDTGELFF. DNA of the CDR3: TGTGCCAGCAGAAAGGACAGAGACACCGGGGAGCTGTTTTTT. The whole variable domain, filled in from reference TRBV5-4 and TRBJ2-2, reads ETGVTQSPTHLIKTRGQQVTLRCSSQSGHNTVSWYQQALGQGPQFIFQYYREEENGRGNFPPRFSGLQFPNYSSELNVNALELDDSALYLCASRKDRDTGELFFGEGSRLTVL.

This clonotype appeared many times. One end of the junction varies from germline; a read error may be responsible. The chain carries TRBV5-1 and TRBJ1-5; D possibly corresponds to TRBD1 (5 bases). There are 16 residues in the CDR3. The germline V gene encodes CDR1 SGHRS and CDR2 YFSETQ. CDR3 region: CASSPRQTYRDRPQHF. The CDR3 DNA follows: TGTGCCAGCAGCCCGAGACAGACCTACCGCGATCGGCCCCAGCATTTT. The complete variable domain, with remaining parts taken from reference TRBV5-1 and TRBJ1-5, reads KAGVTQTPRYLIKTRGQQVTLSCSPISGHRSVSWYQQTPGQGLQFLFEYFSETQRNKGNFPGRFSGRQFSNSRSEMNVSTLELGDSALYLCASSPRQTYRDRPQHFGDGTRLSIL.

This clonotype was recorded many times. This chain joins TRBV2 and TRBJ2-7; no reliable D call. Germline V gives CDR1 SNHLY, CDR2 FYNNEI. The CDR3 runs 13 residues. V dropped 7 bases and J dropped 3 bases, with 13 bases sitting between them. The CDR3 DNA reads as TGTGCCAGCATTGGTGGCGGAGACTACGAGCAGTACTTC. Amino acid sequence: CASIGGGDYEQYF. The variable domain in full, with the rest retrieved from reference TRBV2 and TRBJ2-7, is EPEVTQTPSHQVTQMGQEVILRCVPISNHLYFYWYRQILGQKVEFLVSFYNNEISEKSEIFDDQFSVERPDGSNFTLKIRSTKLEDSAMYFCASIGGGDYEQYFGPGTRLTVT.

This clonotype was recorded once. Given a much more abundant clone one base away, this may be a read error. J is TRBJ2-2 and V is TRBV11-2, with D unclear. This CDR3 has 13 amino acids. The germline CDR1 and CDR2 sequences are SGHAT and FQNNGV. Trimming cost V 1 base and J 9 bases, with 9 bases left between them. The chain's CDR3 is CASSLVDSRELFF. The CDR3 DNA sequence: TGTGCCAGCAGCTTAGTCGACTCTCGGGAGCTGTTTTTT.

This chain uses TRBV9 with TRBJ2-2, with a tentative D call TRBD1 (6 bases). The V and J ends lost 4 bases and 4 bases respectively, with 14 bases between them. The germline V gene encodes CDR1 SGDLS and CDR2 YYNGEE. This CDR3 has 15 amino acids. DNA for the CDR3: TGTGCCAGCAGCCCCTCAGGGGTTGGCACCGGGGAGCTGTTTTTT. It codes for CASSPSGVGTGELFF.

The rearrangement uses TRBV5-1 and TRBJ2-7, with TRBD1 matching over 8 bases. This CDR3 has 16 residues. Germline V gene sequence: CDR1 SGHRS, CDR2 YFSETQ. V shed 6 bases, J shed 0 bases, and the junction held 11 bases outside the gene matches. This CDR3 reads CASNKPSGTGSYEQYF. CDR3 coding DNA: TGCGCCAGCAACAAGCCCTCGGGGACAGGCTCCTACGAGCAGTACTTC.

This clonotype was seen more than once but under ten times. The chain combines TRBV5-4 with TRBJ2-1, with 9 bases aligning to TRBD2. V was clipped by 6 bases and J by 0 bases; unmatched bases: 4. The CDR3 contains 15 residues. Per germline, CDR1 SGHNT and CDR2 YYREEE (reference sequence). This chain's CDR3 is CASKAGGSSYNEQFF. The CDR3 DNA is TGTGCCAGCAAGGCGGGGGGGAGCTCCTACAATGAGCAGTTCTTC.

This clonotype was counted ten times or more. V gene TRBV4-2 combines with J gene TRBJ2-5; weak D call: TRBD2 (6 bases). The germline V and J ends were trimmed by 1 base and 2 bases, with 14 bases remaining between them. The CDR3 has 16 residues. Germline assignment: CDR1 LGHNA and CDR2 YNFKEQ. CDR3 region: CASSQVGGDGQETQYF. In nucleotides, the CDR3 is TGTGCCAGCAGCCAAGTGGGAGGTGACGGACAAGAGACCCAGTACTTC.

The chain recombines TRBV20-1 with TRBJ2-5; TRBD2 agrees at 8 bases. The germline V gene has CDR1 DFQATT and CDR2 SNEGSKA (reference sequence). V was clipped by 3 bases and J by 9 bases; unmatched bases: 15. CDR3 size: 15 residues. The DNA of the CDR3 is TGCAGTGCTAGGGGAGGGACTAGTGGACCAAGGGCCCAGTACTTC. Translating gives CSARGGTSGPRAQYF.

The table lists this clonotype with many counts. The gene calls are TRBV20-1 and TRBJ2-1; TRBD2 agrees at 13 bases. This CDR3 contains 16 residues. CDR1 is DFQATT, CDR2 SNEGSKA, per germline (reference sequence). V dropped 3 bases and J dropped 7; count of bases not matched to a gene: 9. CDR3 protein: CSARSGGTSGKNEQFF. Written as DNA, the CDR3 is TGCAGTGCTAGGTCAGGGGGGACTAGCGGGAAAAATGAGCAGTTCTTC.

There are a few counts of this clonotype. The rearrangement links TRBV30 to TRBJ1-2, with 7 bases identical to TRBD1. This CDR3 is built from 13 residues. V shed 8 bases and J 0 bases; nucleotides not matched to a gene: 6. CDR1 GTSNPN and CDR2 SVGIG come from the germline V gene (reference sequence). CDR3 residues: CAGSGGANYGYTF. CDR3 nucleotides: TGTGCCGGATCAGGGGGAGCTAACTATGGCTACACCTTC.

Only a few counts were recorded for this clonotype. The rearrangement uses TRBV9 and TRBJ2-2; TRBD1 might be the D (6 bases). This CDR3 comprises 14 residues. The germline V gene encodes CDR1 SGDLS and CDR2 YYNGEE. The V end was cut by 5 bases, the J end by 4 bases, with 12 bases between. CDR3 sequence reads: CASRELGGTGELFF. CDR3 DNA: TGTGCCAGCAGGGAACTAGGGGGCACCGGGGAGCTGTTTTTT.

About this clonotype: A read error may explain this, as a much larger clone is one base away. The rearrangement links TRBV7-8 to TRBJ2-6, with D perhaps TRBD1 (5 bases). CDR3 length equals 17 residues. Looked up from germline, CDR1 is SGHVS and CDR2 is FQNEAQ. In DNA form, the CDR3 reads TGCGCCAGCAGTCCCGCCGACGCAAGCTCTGGGGCCAACGTCCTGGCTTTC. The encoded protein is CASSPADASSGANVLAF.

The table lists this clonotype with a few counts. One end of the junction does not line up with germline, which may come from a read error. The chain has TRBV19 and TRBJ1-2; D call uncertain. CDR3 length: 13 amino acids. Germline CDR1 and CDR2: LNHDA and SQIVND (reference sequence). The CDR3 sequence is CASRSHGGLLGAF. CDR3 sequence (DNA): TGTGCCAGTAGATCACACGGCGGCCTACTGGGAGCGTTC.

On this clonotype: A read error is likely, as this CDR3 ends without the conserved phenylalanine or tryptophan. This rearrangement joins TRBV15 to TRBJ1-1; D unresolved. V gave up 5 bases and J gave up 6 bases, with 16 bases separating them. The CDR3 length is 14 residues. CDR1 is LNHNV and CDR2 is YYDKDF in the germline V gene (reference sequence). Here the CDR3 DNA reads TGTGCCACCAGCCCCCCCCTGAGTATGGCTGAAGCTTTCCTT. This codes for CATSPPLSMAEAFL.

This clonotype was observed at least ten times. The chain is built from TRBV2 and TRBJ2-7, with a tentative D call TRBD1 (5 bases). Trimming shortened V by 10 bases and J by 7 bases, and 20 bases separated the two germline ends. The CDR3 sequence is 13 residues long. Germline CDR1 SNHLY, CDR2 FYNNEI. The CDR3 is CATNQGTWGEQYF. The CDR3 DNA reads TGTGCCACCAACCAGGGAACCTGGGGAGAGCAGTACTTC.

The CDR3: CASSPLSGKYEQYF. The CDR3 DNA follows: TGCGCCAGCAGCCCCCTGTCGGGCAAGTACGAGCAGTACTTC. The chain has TRBV5-1 and TRBJ2-7; D gene ambiguous. The germline CDR1 and CDR2 sequences are SGHRS and YFSETQ. The CDR3 consists of 14 residues. Trimming cost V 4 bases and J 4 bases, with 15 bases left between them. The variable domain in full, with the rest retrieved from reference TRBV5-1 and TRBJ2-7, is KAGVTQTPRYLIKTRGQQVTLSCSPISGHRSVSWYQQTPGQGLQFLFEYFSETQRNKGNFPGRFSGRQFSNSRSEMNVSTLELGDSALYLCASSPLSGKYEQYFGPGTRLTVT.

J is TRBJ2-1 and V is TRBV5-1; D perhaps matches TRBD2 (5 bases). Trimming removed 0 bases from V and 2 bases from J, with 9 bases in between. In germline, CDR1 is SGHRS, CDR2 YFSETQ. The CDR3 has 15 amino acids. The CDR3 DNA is TGCGCCAGCAGCTTGGGCGGGCTACCCTACAATGAGCAGTTCTTC. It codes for CASSLGGLPYNEQFF. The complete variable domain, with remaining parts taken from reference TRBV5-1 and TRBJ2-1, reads KAGVTQTPRYLIKTRGQQVTLSCSPISGHRSVSWYQQTPGQGLQFLFEYFSETQRNKGNFPGRFSGRQFSNSRSEMNVSTLELGDSALYLCASSLGGLPYNEQFFGPGTRLTVL.

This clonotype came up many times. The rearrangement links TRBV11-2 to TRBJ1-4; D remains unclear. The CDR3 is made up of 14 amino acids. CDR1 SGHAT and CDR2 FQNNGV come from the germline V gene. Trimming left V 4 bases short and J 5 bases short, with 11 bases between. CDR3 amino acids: CASSWGYTNEKLFF. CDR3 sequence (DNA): TGTGCCAGCAGCTGGGGATATACAAATGAAAAACTGTTTTTT.

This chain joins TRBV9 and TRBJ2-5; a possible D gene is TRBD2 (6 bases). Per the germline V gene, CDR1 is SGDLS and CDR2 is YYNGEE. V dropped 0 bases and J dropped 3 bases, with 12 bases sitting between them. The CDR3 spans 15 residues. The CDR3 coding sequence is TGTGCCAGCAGCGTAGTAAGGGACTGGAAAGAGACCCAGTACTTC. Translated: CASSVVRDWKETQYF.

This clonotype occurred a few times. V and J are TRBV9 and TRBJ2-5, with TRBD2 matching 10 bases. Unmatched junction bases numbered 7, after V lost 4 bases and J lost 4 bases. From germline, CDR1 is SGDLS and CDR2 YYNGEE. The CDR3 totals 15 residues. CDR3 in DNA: TGTGCCAGCAGCAGAGCGGGGGGGAGCCCAGAGACCCAGTACTTC. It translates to CASSRAGGSPETQYF.

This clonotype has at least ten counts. The CDR3 loop reads CASSPNPRETQYF. CDR3 coding DNA: TGTGCCAGCTCACCAAACCCCCGGGAGACCCAGTACTTC. The chain employs TRBV18 and TRBJ2-5; D call uncertain. Trimming left V 2 bases short and J 5 bases short, with 9 bases between. The CDR3 totals 13 residues. CDR1 KGHSH and CDR2 LQKENI come from the germline V gene.

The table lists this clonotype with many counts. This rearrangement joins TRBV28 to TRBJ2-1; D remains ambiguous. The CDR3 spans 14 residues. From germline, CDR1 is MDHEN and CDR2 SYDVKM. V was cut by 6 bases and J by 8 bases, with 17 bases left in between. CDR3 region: CASSRFGQHHEQFF. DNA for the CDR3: TGTGCCAGCAGCCGATTTGGTCAACATCATGAGCAGTTCTTC.

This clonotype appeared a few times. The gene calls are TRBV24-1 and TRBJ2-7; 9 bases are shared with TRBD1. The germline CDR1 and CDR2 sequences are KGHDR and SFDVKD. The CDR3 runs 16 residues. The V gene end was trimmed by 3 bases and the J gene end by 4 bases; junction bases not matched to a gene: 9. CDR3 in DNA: TGTGCCACCAGTGATCCAGCCGGGACAGGGAAATACGAGCAGTACTTC. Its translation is CATSDPAGTGKYEQYF.